One sample yielded the 18 T cell receptor beta chains listed below, sequenced in a study of cytomegalovirus exposure and HLA in healthy donors. The PCR employed 60 Vbeta primers together with 13 Jbeta primers. Assay used: immunoSEQ multiplex PCR; TCRdb lists only in-frame clones, some missing. This table holds over 150,000 clones, over 65% found once. What was sequenced was PBMCs. The receptors derive from a boy aged 2-15 years in good health and CMV-seronegative.

The chain has TRBV7-9 and TRBJ2-5; D not certain. V was clipped by 3 bases and J by 5 bases, with 13 bases between them. In germline, CDR1 is SEHNR, CDR2 FQNEAQ (reference sequence). This CDR3 region has 14 residues. In nucleotides, the CDR3 is TGTGCCAGCAGCTTTAGTTCGGGTCAGGAGACCCAGTACTTC. Translated: CASSFSSGQETQYF.

This sequence joins TRBV5-1 and TRBJ2-1; D is undetermined. This CDR3 has 12 amino acids. Germline CDR1 reads SGHRS; CDR2 reads YFSETQ. V was clipped by 5 bases and J by 5 bases, with 8 bases between them. DNA for the CDR3: TGCGCCAGCAGGAATGAGGACAATGAGCAGTTCTTC. It translates to CASRNEDNEQFF. Based on the CDR3 plus reference TRBV5-1 and TRBJ2-1, the full variable domain is KAGVTQTPRYLIKTRGQQVTLSCSPISGHRSVSWYQQTPGQGLQFLFEYFSETQRNKGNFPGRFSGRQFSNSRSEMNVSTLELGDSALYLCASRNEDNEQFFGPGTRLTVL.

V gene TRBV7-5 combines with J gene TRBJ2-3; the DNA was not compared with TRBD1, the D call given in the table. TRBV7-5 is assigned pseudogene status. This CDR3 is built from 18 residues. The CDR3 nucleotides are TGTGCCAGAAGCTTAGGGCTTTGGGACAGGCTAGGGACAGATACGCAGTATTTT. It specifies CARSLGLWDRLGTDTQYF.

The V call is TRBV4-1, the J call TRBJ2-3; D not resolved. The V and J ends lost 0 bases and 1 base respectively, with 8 bases between them. The germline CDR1 and CDR2 sequences are MGHRA and YSYEKL. The CDR3 extends over 15 amino acids. Written as DNA, the CDR3 is TGCGCCAGCAGCCAAGATCATGGCCGCACAGATACGCAGTATTTT. Protein sequence: CASSQDHGRTDTQYF.

This clone was detected once. The chain links TRBV7-9 to TRBJ2-7, with 8 bases that match TRBD1. J lost 0 bases, V lost 7 bases, and 11 bases had no gene match. CDR1 is SEHNR and CDR2 is FQNEAQ in the germline V gene (reference sequence). The CDR3 has 16 residues. The CDR3 region is CASNLQGRGPSYEQYF. The CDR3 DNA reads as TGTGCCAGCAACCTGCAAGGCAGGGGGCCCTCCTACGAGCAGTACTTC. The full variable domain, rest sourced from reference TRBV7-9 and TRBJ2-7, is DTGVSQNPRHKITKRGQNVTFRCDPISEHNRLYWYRQTLGQGPEFLTYFQNEAQLEKSRLLSDRFSAERPKGSFSTLEIQRTEQGDSAMYLCASNLQGRGPSYEQYFGPGTRLTVT.

V is TRBV5-6 and J is TRBJ1-1; no clear D gene. Trimming cost V 0 bases and J 2 bases, with 5 bases left between them. Germline CDR1 reads SGHDT; CDR2 reads YYEEEE. The CDR3 runs 13 residues. CDR3 nucleotide sequence: TGTGCCAGCAGCTTGGTTAGAAACACTGAAGCTTTCTTT. Residues: CASSLVRNTEAFF.

As regards this clone: The junction does not match germline at one end; this may be a read error. In nucleotides, the CDR3 is TGTGCTAGCAGCTTAGGCGGGGAAAACAATGAGCAGTTCTTC. Amino acids: CASSLGGENNEQFF. V usage is TRBV7-7 and J usage is TRBJ2-1; possibly TRBD2 for D (6 bases). Looked up from germline, CDR1 is SSHAT and CDR2 is FNYEAQ (reference sequence). The CDR3 extends over 14 amino acids.

The chain is built from TRBV7-9 and TRBJ1-1, with D possibly matching TRBD1 (6 bases). The ends were cut back, 0 bases at V and 10 bases at J, with 9 bases in the middle. Germline V CDR1 and CDR2: SEHNR, FQNEAQ (reference sequence). This CDR3 spans 12 amino acids. CDR3 nucleotides: TGTGCCAGCAGCTTAGCAGGGGACACAGCTTTCTTT. The encoded protein is CASSLAGDTAFF.

This clone was recorded once. The V call is TRBV7-9, the J call TRBJ2-4; TRBD1 might be the D (6 bases). With 5 bases removed from V and 4 bases from J, the gap between germline ends came to 15 bases. CDR3 length: 15 amino acids. Germline CDR1 is SEHNR and CDR2 is FQNEAQ (reference sequence). The CDR3 sequence: CASSRDTWLKNIQYF. As DNA, the CDR3 is TGTGCCAGCAGCCGGGACACTTGGCTAAAAAACATTCAGTACTTC.

The J gene is TRBJ1-2, the V gene TRBV5-4; D is uncertain. The V gene lost 0 bases and the J gene lost 3 bases, with 9 bases spanning the gap. Germline V lookup: CDR1 SGHNT, CDR2 YYREEE (reference sequence). This CDR3 has 14 amino acids. The CDR3 DNA reads TGTGCCAGCAGCTTGGACAGAGGGCACTATGGCTACACCTTC. It translates to CASSLDRGHYGYTF.

The gene calls are TRBV10-3 and TRBJ1-3; possibly TRBD1 for D (6 bases). V was shortened by 2 bases and J by 3 bases, with 8 bases between the two germline ends. The CDR3 contains 14 residues. CDR1 and CDR2 (germline): ENHRY, SYGVKD. CDR3 residues: CAISEGQRGNTIYF. The CDR3 DNA reads TGTGCCATCAGTGAGGGACAGCGTGGAAACACCATATATTTT.

The CDR3 loop is CASSLATGQGYTF. CDR3 DNA sequence: TGCGCCAGCAGCTTGGCCACAGGGCAAGGCTACACCTTC. The gene calls are TRBV5-1 and TRBJ1-2, with a weak D call TRBD1 (6 bases). The CDR3 totals 13 residues. In germline, CDR1 is SGHRS, CDR2 YFSETQ. V was cut by 0 bases and J by 8 bases, with 11 bases left in between.

V is TRBV7-3 and J is TRBJ1-5; D unclear. The CDR3 contains 15 residues. The germline CDR1 and CDR2 sequences are SGHTA and FQGTGA. V was pared by 2 bases and J by 4 bases, with 12 bases between. As DNA, the CDR3 is TGTGCCAGCAGCTTAGATTTAGCTATTAATCAGCCCCAGCATTTT. It is translated as CASSLDLAINQPQHF.

The chain joins TRBV19 to TRBJ2-7; possibly TRBD1 for D (6 bases). Germline CDR1 and CDR2: LNHDA and SQIVND (reference sequence). With 5 bases removed from V and 0 bases from J, the gap between germline ends came to 11 bases. This CDR3 comprises 14 residues. CDR3 region: CASSRSTGSYEQYF. The CDR3 DNA sequence: TGTGCCAGTAGTCGATCGACAGGCTCCTACGAGCAGTACTTC.

The J gene is TRBJ1-1, the V gene TRBV12-5; maybe TRBD1 (5 bases). The CDR3 runs to 13 residues. V lost 5 bases to trimming and J lost 1 base, with 8 bases between them. CDR1 is LGHNT and CDR2 is FRNRAP in the germline V gene. The CDR3 sequence is CASGPQGNTEAFF. The DNA of the CDR3 is TGTGCTAGTGGTCCTCAGGGGAACACTGAAGCTTTCTTT.

The J gene is TRBJ1-2, the V gene TRBV4-1; 10 bases align to TRBD1. Germline assignment: CDR1 MGHRA and CDR2 YSYEKL. Trimming removed 4 bases from V and 6 bases from J; junction bases left unmatched: 8. This CDR3 region has 15 residues. The CDR3 reads CASSPPGQGIHGYTF. In DNA form, the CDR3 reads TGCGCCAGCAGCCCCCCGGGACAGGGGATTCATGGCTACACCTTC.

This clone was seen a few times. This chain joins TRBV7-3 and TRBJ1-4, with D possibly being TRBD1 (5 bases). The ends were cut back, 5 bases at V and 5 bases at J, with 15 bases in the middle. From germline, CDR1 is SGHTA and CDR2 FQGTGA. CDR3 length: 15 residues. In DNA form, the CDR3 reads TGTGCCAGCAGCCGACGACAGCACGCGAATGAAAAACTGTTTTTT. Encoded protein: CASSRRQHANEKLFF.

This chain uses TRBV4-1 with TRBJ2-3; no clear D. The CDR3 loop spans 14 amino acids. Looked up from germline, CDR1 is MGHRA and CDR2 is YSYEKL. V lost 0 bases and J 4 bases, leaving 8 bases between the germline ends. CDR3 DNA sequence: TGCGCCAGCAGCCAAGATGATCAGGCAGATACGCAGTATTTT. Its translation is CASSQDDQADTQYF.